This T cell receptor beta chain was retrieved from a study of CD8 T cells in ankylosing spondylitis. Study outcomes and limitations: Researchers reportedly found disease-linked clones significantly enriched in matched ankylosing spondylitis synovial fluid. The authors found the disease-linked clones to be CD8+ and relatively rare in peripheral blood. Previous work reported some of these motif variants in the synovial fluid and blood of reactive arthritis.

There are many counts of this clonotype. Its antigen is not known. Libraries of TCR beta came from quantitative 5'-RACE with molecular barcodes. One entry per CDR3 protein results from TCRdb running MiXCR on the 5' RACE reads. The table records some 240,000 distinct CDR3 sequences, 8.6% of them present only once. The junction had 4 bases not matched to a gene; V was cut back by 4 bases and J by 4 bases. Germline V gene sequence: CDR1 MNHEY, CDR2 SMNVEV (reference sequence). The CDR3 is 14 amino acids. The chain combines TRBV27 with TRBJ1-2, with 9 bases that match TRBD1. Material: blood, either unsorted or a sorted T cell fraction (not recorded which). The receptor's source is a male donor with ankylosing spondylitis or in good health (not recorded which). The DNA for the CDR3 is TGTGCCAGCAGTTCCGGGACAGGGACCTATGGCTACACCTTC. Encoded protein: CASSSGTGTYGYTF.